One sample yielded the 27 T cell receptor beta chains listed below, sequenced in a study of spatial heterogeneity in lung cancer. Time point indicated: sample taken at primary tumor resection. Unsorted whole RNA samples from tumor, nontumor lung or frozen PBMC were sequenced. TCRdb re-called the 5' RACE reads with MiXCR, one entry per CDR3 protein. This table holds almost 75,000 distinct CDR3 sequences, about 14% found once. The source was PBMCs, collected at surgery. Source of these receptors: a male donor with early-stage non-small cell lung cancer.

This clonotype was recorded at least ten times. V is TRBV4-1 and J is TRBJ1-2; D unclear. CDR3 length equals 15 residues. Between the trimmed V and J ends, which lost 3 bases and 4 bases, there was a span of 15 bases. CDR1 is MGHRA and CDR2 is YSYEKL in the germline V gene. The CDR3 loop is CASSHGTAGPYGYTF. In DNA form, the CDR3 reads TGCGCCAGCAGCCACGGAACAGCGGGCCCCTATGGCTACACCTTC.

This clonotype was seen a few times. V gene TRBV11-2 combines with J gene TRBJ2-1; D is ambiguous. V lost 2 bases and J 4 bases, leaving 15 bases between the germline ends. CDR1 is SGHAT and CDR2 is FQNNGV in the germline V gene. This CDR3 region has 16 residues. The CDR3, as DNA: TGTGCCAGCAGCTTAATCCCCGACCCGAATTACAATGAGCAGTTCTTC. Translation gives CASSLIPDPNYNEQFF.

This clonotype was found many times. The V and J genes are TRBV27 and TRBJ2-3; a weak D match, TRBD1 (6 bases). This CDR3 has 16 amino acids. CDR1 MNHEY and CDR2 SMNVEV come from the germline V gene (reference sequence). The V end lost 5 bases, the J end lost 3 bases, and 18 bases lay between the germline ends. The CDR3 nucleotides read TGTGCCAGCAGTCAACCAACCGGGACACCAACAGATACGCAGTATTTT. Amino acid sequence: CASSQPTGTPTDTQYF.

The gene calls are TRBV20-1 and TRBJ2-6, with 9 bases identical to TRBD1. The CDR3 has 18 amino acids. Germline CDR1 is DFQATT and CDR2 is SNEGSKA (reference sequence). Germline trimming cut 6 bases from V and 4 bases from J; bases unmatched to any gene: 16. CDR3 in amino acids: CSAVPGTGQVTGANVLTF. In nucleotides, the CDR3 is TGCAGTGCGGTCCCAGGGACAGGGCAAGTTACCGGGGCCAACGTCCTGACTTTC.

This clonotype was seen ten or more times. This CDR3 is CASSLSRANTEAFF. The CDR3 nucleotides are TGTGCCAGCAGCTTATCTAGAGCGAACACTGAAGCTTTCTTT. V gene TRBV7-2 combines with J gene TRBJ1-1; no definite D call. The CDR3 extends over 14 amino acids. In germline, CDR1 is SGHTA, CDR2 FQGNSA. The V end was cut by 2 bases, the J end by 1 base, with 8 bases between. Looking up the rest from reference TRBV7-2 and TRBJ1-1 gives the full variable domain: GAGVSQSPSNKVTEKGKDVELRCDPISGHTALYWYRQSLGQGLEFLIYFQGNSAPDKSGLPSDRFSAERTGGSVSTLTIQRTQQEDSAVYLCASSLSRANTEAFFGQGTRLTVV.

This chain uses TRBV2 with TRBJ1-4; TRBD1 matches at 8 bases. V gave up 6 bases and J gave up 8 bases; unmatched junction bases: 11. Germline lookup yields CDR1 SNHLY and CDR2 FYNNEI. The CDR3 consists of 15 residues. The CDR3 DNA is TGTGCCAGCAGCCGATCCGGGACAGGAAACGAAAAACTGTTTTTT. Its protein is CASSRSGTGNEKLFF.

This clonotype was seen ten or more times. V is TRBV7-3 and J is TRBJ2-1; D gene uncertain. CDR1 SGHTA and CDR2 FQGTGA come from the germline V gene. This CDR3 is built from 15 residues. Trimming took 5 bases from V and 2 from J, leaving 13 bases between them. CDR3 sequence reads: CASSPSGDAYNEQFF. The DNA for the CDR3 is TGTGCCAGCAGCCCGTCTGGCGATGCCTACAATGAGCAGTTCTTC.

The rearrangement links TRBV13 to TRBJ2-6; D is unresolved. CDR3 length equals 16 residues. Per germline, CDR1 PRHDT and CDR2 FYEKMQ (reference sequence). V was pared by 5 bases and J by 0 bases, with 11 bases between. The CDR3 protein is CASSLWVNSGANVLTF. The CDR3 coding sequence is TGTGCCAGCAGCCTTTGGGTAAACTCTGGGGCCAACGTCCTGACTTTC.

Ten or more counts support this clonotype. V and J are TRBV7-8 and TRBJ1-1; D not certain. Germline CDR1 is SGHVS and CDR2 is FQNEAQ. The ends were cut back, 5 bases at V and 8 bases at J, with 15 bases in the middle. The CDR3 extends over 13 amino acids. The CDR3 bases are TGTGCCAGCAGCGTCGATCGGCACTCCGAAGCTTTCTTT. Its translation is CASSVDRHSEAFF. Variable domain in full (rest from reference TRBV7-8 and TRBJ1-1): GAGVSQSPRYKVAKRGQDVALRCDPISGHVSLFWYQQALGQGPEFLTYFQNEAQLDKSGLPSDRFFAERPEGSVSTLKIQRTQQEDSAVYLCASSVDRHSEAFFGQGTRLTVV.

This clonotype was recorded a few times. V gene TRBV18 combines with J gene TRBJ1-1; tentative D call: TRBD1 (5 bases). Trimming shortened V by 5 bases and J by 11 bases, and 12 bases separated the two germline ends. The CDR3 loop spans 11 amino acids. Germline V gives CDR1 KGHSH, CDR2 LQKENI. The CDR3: CASSSREGAFF. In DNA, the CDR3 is TGTGCCAGCTCATCCAGGGAGGGTGCTTTCTTT.

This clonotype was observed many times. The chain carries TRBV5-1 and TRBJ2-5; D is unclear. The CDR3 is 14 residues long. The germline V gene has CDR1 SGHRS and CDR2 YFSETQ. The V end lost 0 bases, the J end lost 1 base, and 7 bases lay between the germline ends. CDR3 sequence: CASSLGPAQETQYF. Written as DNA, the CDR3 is TGCGCCAGCAGCTTGGGACCGGCCCAAGAGACCCAGTACTTC.

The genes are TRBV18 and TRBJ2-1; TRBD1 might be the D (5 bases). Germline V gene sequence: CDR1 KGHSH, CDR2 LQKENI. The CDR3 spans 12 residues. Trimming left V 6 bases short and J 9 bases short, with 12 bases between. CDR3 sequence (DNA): TGTGCCAGCTCCCTTAAAAGGGGTGAGCAGTTCTTC. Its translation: CASSLKRGEQFF.

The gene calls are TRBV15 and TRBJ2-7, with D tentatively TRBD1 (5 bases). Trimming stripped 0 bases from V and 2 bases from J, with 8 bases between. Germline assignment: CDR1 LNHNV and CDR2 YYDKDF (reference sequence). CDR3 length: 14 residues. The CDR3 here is CATSRDRGTYEQYF. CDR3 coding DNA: TGTGCCACCAGCAGAGATAGGGGTACCTACGAGCAGTACTTC.

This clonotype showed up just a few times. The CDR3 bases are TGTGCCAGCAGTTACGACAGGACGGAGGCCGGGGAGCTGTTTTTT. It is translated as CASSYDRTEAGELFF. The chain has TRBV2 and TRBJ2-2; D possibly corresponds to TRBD1 (6 bases). This CDR3 comprises 15 residues. The germline V gene encodes CDR1 SNHLY and CDR2 FYNNEI. The V end lost 5 bases, the J end lost 6 bases, and 16 bases lay between the germline ends.

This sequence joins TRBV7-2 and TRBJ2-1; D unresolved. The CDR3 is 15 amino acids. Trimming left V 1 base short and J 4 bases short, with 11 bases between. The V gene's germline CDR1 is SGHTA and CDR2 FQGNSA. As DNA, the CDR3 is TGTGCCAGCAGCTTAGTCGCTGGCGGATACAATGAGCAGTTCTTC. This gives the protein CASSLVAGGYNEQFF.

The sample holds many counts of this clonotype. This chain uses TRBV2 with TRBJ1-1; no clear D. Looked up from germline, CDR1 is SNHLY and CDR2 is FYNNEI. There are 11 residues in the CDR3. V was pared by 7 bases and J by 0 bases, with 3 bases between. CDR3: CASNLNTEAFF. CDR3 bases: TGTGCCAGCAACCTGAACACTGAAGCTTTCTTT.

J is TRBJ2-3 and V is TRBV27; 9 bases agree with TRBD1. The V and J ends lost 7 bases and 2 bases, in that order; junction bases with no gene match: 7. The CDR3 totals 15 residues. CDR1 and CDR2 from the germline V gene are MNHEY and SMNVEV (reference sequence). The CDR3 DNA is TGTGCCAGCACAAGCAGGACAGGGGCCACAGATACGCAGTATTTT. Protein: CASTSRTGATDTQYF.

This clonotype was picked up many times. The CDR3 reads CASSLGTGPTEAFF. CDR3 bases: TGTGCCAGCAGCTTAGGGACAGGGCCCACTGAAGCTTTCTTT. The chain employs TRBV11-2 and TRBJ1-1, with TRBD1 identical over 8 bases. The CDR3 runs 14 residues. Germline-derived CDR1 and CDR2 are SGHAT and FQNNGV. The J segment lost 4 bases and the V segment lost 1 base, leaving 2 bases of the junction unmatched.

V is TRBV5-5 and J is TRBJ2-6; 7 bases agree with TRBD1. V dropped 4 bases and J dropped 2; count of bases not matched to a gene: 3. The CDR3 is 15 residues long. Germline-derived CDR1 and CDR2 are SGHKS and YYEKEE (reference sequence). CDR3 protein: CASSPDRAGANVLTF. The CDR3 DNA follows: TGTGCCAGCAGCCCAGACAGGGCTGGGGCCAACGTCCTGACTTTC.

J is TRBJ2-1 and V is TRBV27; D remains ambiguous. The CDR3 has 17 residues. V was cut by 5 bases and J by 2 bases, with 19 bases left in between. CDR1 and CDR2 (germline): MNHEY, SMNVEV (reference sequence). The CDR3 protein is CASSPLHLTTPYNEQFF. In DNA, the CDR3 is TGTGCCAGCAGTCCACTTCATTTAACTACCCCCTACAATGAGCAGTTCTTC.

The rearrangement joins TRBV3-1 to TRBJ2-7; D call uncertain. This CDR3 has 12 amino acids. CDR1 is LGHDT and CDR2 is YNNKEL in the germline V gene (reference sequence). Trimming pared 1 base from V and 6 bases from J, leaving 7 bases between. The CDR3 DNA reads TGTGCCAGCAGCCAAGGGCGAGGCGAGCAGTACTTC. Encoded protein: CASSQGRGEQYF.

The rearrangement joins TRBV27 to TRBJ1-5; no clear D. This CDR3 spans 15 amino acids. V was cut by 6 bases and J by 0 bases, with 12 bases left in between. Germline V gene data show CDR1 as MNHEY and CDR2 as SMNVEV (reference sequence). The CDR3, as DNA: TGTGCCAGCAGAGCCGAGAGGGATAGCAATCAGCCCCAGCATTTT. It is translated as CASRAERDSNQPQHF.

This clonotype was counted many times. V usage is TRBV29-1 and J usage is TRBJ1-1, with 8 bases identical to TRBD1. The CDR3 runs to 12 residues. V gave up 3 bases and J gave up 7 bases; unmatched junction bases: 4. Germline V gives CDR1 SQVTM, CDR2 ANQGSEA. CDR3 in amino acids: CSVDQQGGEAFF. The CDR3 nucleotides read TGCAGCGTTGACCAACAGGGGGGTGAAGCTTTCTTT.

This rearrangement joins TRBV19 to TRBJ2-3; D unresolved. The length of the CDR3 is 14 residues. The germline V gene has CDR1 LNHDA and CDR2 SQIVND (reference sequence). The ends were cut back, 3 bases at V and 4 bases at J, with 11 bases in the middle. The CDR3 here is CASSIVYGPDTQYF. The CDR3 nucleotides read TGTGCCAGTAGTATCGTATACGGCCCAGATACGCAGTATTTT.

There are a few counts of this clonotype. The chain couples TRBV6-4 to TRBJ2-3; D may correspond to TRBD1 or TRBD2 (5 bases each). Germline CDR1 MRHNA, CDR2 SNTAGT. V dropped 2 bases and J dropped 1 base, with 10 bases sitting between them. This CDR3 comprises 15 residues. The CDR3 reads CASSDNRGGTDTQYF. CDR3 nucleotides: TGTGCCAGCAGTGACAATCGAGGGGGCACAGATACGCAGTATTTT.

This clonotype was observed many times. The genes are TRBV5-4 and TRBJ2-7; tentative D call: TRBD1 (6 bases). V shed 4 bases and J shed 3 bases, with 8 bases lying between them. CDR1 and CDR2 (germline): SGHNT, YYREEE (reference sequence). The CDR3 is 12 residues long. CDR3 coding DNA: TGTGCCAGCAGCATACAGGGCTACGAGCAGTACTTC. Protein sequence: CASSIQGYEQYF.

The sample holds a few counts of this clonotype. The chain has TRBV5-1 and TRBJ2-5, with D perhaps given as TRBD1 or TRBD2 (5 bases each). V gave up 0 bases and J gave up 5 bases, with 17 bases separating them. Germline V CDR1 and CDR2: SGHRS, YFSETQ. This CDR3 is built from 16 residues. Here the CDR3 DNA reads TGCGCCAGCAGCTTGGGGTCGAGGGGACGATCGGAGACCCAGTACTTC. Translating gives CASSLGSRGRSETQYF.